This T cell receptor beta chain was captured by sequencing in a study of T-cell memory formation after mild COVID-19. TCRdb re-called the 5' RACE reads with MiXCR, one entry per CDR3 protein. The sample holds some 330,000 distinct CDR3 sequences; 20% to 25% are singletons and the top ten take about an eighth. The sequence was obtained from an adult woman who had mild COVID-19 (a few samples of this study predate the infection). Cell type and time point are not known. The specimen was PBMCs or a T cell subset sorted from them (not recorded which).

CDR3 bases: TGTGCCTGCCAACCGGGACAGGGGGCTTCCGGGGAGCTGTTTTTT. It codes for CACQPGQGASGELFF. This chain links TRBV30 with TRBJ2-2; 12 bases agree with TRBD1. The trim removed 6 bases at V and 6 bases at J, leaving 8 bases unmatched. The germline CDR1 and CDR2 sequences are GTSNPN and SVGIG (reference sequence). CDR3 length equals 15 residues.